A single sample is the source of the 27 T cell receptor beta chains below, sequenced in a study of beta chain features in type 1 diabetes. The isolated RNA, all of it, was reverse transcribed, so expressed TCRB transcripts were what got sequenced. The protocol was immunoSEQ multiplex PCR, while the TCRdb copy is restricted to in-frame clones and leaves out a portion. The sample lists 15,000 to 18,000 clones; more than 65% were seen once. Overall study findings and caveats: Shorter TCRB CDR3s, moderately but significantly so, were found in Type 1 diabetes patients in all four CD4+ subsets.

These receptors have no known antigen. The source material was Tregs from blood. These receptors came from a man younger than 45 with type 1 diabetes.

This chain links TRBV4-1 with TRBJ1-6; tentatively, D is TRBD1 (6 bases). The V gene lost 4 bases and the J gene lost 7 bases, with 14 bases spanning the gap. The CDR3 runs 15 residues. In germline, CDR1 is MGHRA, CDR2 YSYEKL. CDR3 nucleotides: TGCGCCAGCAGCCCTCCCGGCAGGGGCAATTCACCCCTCCACTTT. Protein: CASSPPGRGNSPLHF.

This clone was found once. This chain connects TRBV11-2 to TRBJ2-2, with D possibly TRBD1 on 6 matching bases. This CDR3 spans 16 amino acids. V lost 1 base, J lost 0 bases, and 9 bases lay in between. Germline values: CDR1 SGHAT, CDR2 FQNNGV. This CDR3 is CASSLGGGANTGELFF. Written as DNA, the CDR3 is TGTGCCAGCAGCTTAGGTGGGGGCGCGAACACCGGGGAGCTGTTTTTT.

This clone appeared a few times. J is TRBJ2-2 and V is TRBV6-4; no firm D call. Germline V gene lookup returns CDR1 MRHNA and CDR2 SNTAGT. The CDR3 is 13 amino acids. Trimming took 2 bases from V and 2 from J, leaving 3 bases between them. In DNA form, the CDR3 reads TGTGCCAGCAGTGACCCTAACACCGGGGAGCTGTTTTTT. It codes for CASSDPNTGELFF.

This clone has more than one count but fewer than ten. The J gene is TRBJ1-4, the V gene TRBV7-2; D possibly corresponds to TRBD1 (6 bases). Germline V CDR1 and CDR2: SGHTA, FQGNSA. Trimming stripped 1 base from V and 7 bases from J, with 7 bases between. The CDR3 totals 13 residues. CDR3 sequence (DNA): TGTGCCAGCAGCTTAGGAGGGGGTGAAAAACTGTTTTTT. It yields the protein CASSLGGGEKLFF.

This chain joins TRBV5-1 and TRBJ2-5; 12 bases line up with TRBD2. CDR1 SGHRS and CDR2 YFSETQ come from the germline V gene. The CDR3 length is 14 residues. V dropped 5 bases and J dropped 3; count of bases not matched to a gene: 2. DNA of the CDR3: TGCGCCAGCAGTCCTAGCGGGGGGGAAGAGACCCAGTACTTC. The encoded protein is CASSPSGGEETQYF.

The V gene is TRBV11-2, the J gene TRBJ1-2; the D gene is possibly TRBD1 (5 bases). The germline gives CDR1 SGHAT, CDR2 FQNNGV. The CDR3 has 14 residues. The V gene lost 4 bases and the J gene lost 2 bases, with 11 bases spanning the gap. CDR3 loop: CASSSLGGNYGYTF. CDR3 DNA sequence: TGTGCCAGCAGCTCCCTCGGGGGGAACTATGGCTACACCTTC.

This clone was detected only a few times. V is TRBV5-6 and J is TRBJ2-1; 8 positions match TRBD2. The germline V gene encodes CDR1 SGHDT and CDR2 YYEEEE. CDR3 length: 13 residues. J lost 8 bases, V lost 1 base, and 2 bases had no gene match. This CDR3 reads CASSLRGGDEQFF. DNA of the CDR3: TGTGCCAGCAGCTTGCGGGGGGGGGATGAGCAGTTCTTC.

The rearrangement uses TRBV30 and TRBJ2-2; possible D gene TRBD2, 5 bases. The V gene's germline CDR1 is GTSNPN and CDR2 SVGIG (reference sequence). There are 13 residues in the CDR3. Trimming removed 2 bases at V and 6 bases at J, with 10 bases between. The CDR3 region has the DNA TGTGCCTGGAGTCTTGGAGGATCCGGGGAGCTGTTTTTT. Encoded protein: CAWSLGGSGELFF.

V usage is TRBV27 and J usage is TRBJ2-1; D possibly corresponds to TRBD2 (5 bases). Deletions cut 0 bases from V and 6 bases from J, with 15 bases between. The CDR3 sequence is 16 residues long. In germline, CDR1 is MNHEY, CDR2 SMNVEV (reference sequence). The DNA for the CDR3 is TGTGCCAGCAGTTTATCGCCTAGCCGATCTGGCAATGAGCAGTTCTTC. Protein: CASSLSPSRSGNEQFF.

CDR3 nucleotides: TGTGCCAGCAGTAGCGGGAGGGCCGGTGAGCAGTTCTTC. Protein product: CASSSGRAGEQFF. The genes are TRBV6-5 and TRBJ2-1, with TRBD2 identical over 10 bases. The CDR3 is 13 residues long. CDR1 is MNHEY and CDR2 is SVGAGI in the germline V gene. With 5 bases clipped from V and 9 bases from J, the junction kept 4 bases outside the gene matches.

This clone has more than one count but fewer than ten. V and J are TRBV27 and TRBJ2-7; 10 bases align to TRBD2. V was pared by 0 bases and J by 4 bases, with 6 bases of the junction left unmatched. Per the germline V gene, CDR1 is MNHEY and CDR2 is SMNVEV (reference sequence). CDR3 length: 16 residues. CDR3 residues: CASSLSGLARGYEQYF. The CDR3 nucleotides read TGTGCCAGCAGTTTATCGGGACTAGCGCGGGGGTACGAGCAGTACTTC.

The genes are TRBV6-1 and TRBJ2-7; D possibly corresponds to TRBD1 (6 bases). The V end lost 7 bases, the J end lost 3 bases, and 16 bases lay between the germline ends. The germline V gene has CDR1 MNHNS and CDR2 SASEGT. The CDR3 contains 14 residues. The CDR3 DNA follows: TGTGCCAGCACTCGACAGGCCCTTTTCTACGAGCAGTACTTC. It codes for CASTRQALFYEQYF.

The chain employs TRBV10-2 and TRBJ1-3; 8 bases match TRBD1. V shed 0 bases, J shed 3 bases, and the junction held 7 bases outside the gene matches. This CDR3 is built from 17 residues. Looked up from germline, CDR1 is WSHSY and CDR2 is SAAADI. The CDR3 loop reads CASSESWTGKGGNTIYF. The CDR3 bases are TGCGCCAGCAGTGAGTCCTGGACAGGGAAAGGTGGAAACACCATATATTTT.

This sequence joins TRBV11-2 and TRBJ2-1; D may be TRBD2 (6 bases). The V and J ends lost 1 base and 15 bases respectively, with 13 bases between them. Germline-derived CDR1 and CDR2 are SGHAT and FQNNGV. CDR3 length: 12 amino acids. The CDR3, as DNA: TGTGCCAGCAGCTTAGTGCCGGGAGTACGGTTCTTC. As protein: CASSLVPGVRFF.

V and J are TRBV4-2 and TRBJ2-2; 16 bases are shared with TRBD2. Germline values: CDR1 LGHNA, CDR2 YNFKEQ. This CDR3 is built from 20 residues. The V gene end was trimmed by 3 bases and the J gene end by 5 bases; junction bases not matched to a gene: 12. CDR3 coding DNA: TGTGCCAGCAGCCAGCCGTCGGGGACTAGCGGGGGGGCCGGAACCGGGGAGCTGTTTTTT. This codes for CASSQPSGTSGGAGTGELFF.

This clone has more than one count but fewer than ten. The chain links TRBV6-5 to TRBJ1-2; no definite D call. CDR1 MNHEY and CDR2 SVGAGI come from the germline V gene. This CDR3 comprises 13 residues. Trimming pared 6 bases from V and 0 bases from J, leaving 8 bases between. The CDR3 spells CASRLNPNYGYTF. CDR3 in DNA: TGTGCCAGCAGACTAAACCCTAACTATGGCTACACCTTC.

This clone was counted between two and nine times. This chain uses TRBV28 with TRBJ2-7, with 12 bases matching TRBD1. The V gene's germline CDR1 is MDHEN and CDR2 SYDVKM. Germline trimming cut 3 bases from V and 3 bases from J; bases unmatched to any gene: 9. The CDR3 totals 17 residues. The CDR3 nucleotides are TGTGCCAGCAGTTTCCGGGACAGGGGGCACTCGAACTACGAGCAGTACTTC. Translating it yields CASSFRDRGHSNYEQYF.

The genes are TRBV28 and TRBJ2-2, with D unresolved. V lost 6 bases and J lost 2, with 4 bases in between. The CDR3 covers 12 residues. CDR1 is MDHEN and CDR2 is SYDVKM in the germline V gene. The CDR3 DNA reads as TGTGCCAGCAGCTCTAACACCGGGGAGCTGTTTTTT. Translation gives CASSSNTGELFF.

This clone has more than one count but fewer than ten. The rearrangement links TRBV25-1 to TRBJ1-4; 9 bases match TRBD1. Germline values: CDR1 MGHDK, CDR2 SYGVNS. After removal of 1 base from V and 11 bases from J, the junction contained 8 bases not matched to a gene. CDR3 size: 15 residues. CDR3 loop: CASSESGQGRWKLFF. The CDR3 nucleotides read TGTGCCAGCAGTGAATCCGGACAGGGGAGGTGGAAACTGTTTTTT.

The chain links TRBV19 to TRBJ1-6, with a possible D match to TRBD1 (6 bases). The germline CDR1 and CDR2 sequences are LNHDA and SQIVND (reference sequence). The length of the CDR3 is 13 residues. V was trimmed by 7 bases and J by 4 bases, leaving 8 bases between them. CDR3 sequence: CASTDRYNSPLHF. CDR3 nucleotide sequence: TGTGCCAGTACGGACAGATATAATTCACCCCTCCACTTT.

This clone was observed once. V usage is TRBV7-2 and J usage is TRBJ2-7, with D possibly matching TRBD1 (6 bases). Germline values: CDR1 SGHTA, CDR2 FQGNSA. Trimming removed 6 bases at V and 0 bases at J, with 12 bases between. The CDR3 is 14 amino acids. CDR3 sequence: CASRNVGASYEQYF. The CDR3 DNA reads as TGTGCCAGCAGGAATGTGGGGGCCTCCTACGAGCAGTACTTC. The whole variable domain, filled in from reference TRBV7-2 and TRBJ2-7, reads GAGVSQSPSNKVTEKGKDVELRCDPISGHTALYWYRQSLGQGLEFLIYFQGNSAPDKSGLPSDRFSAERTGGSVSTLTIQRTQQEDSAVYLCASRNVGASYEQYFGPGTRLTVT.

This chain connects TRBV5-1 to TRBJ2-7; TRBD1 matches 8 bases. The V gene's germline CDR1 is SGHRS and CDR2 YFSETQ. CDR3 length equals 15 residues. V shed 4 bases, J shed 4 bases, and the junction held 10 bases outside the gene matches. CDR3 DNA: TGCGCCAGCAGCCCCGGGGCAGGGGGCCAGTACGAGCAGTACTTC. Encoded protein: CASSPGAGGQYEQYF.

The chain is built from TRBV10-1 and TRBJ1-3; D gene ambiguous. The CDR3 has 14 amino acids. CDR1 is WNHNN and CDR2 is SYGVQD in the germline V gene (reference sequence). The germline V and J ends were trimmed by 9 bases and 0 bases, with 12 bases remaining between them. The CDR3 DNA follows: TGCGCCAGACACGGACTGACCTCTGGAAACACCATATATTTT. This encodes CARHGLTSGNTIYF.

The chain carries TRBV7-9 and TRBJ2-7; 11 bases match TRBD2. V shed 4 bases, J shed 0 bases, and the junction held 8 bases outside the gene matches. There are 17 residues in the CDR3. Germline V CDR1 and CDR2: SEHNR, FQNEAQ (reference sequence). As DNA, the CDR3 is TGTGCCAGCAGCTCGCGGACTAGCGGGTCGACCTCCTACGAGCAGTACTTC. It encodes CASSSRTSGSTSYEQYF.

This clone was seen once. This chain links TRBV5-1 with TRBJ2-3; 7 nucleotides match TRBD1. The CDR3 runs to 15 residues. CDR1 and CDR2 (germline): SGHRS, YFSETQ. The junction had 6 bases not matched to a gene; V was cut back by 3 bases and J by 2 bases. As DNA, the CDR3 is TGCGCCAGCAGCTCGACAGGGAGTAACACAGATACGCAGTATTTT. It translates to CASSSTGSNTDTQYF.

V and J are TRBV5-1 and TRBJ1-1; 10 nucleotides agree with TRBD1. The germline V gene has CDR1 SGHRS and CDR2 YFSETQ. The length of the CDR3 is 15 residues. After removal of 0 bases from V and 5 bases from J, the junction contained 4 bases not matched to a gene. The CDR3 bases are TGCGCCAGCAGCTTGGGACAGGGGGCGAGAACTGAAGCTTTCTTT. Translated: CASSLGQGARTEAFF.

This clone has more than one count but fewer than ten. J is TRBJ2-2 and V is TRBV2; 8 bases match TRBD1. Germline loops: CDR1 SNHLY, CDR2 FYNNEI. The CDR3 contains 15 residues. With V trimmed by 4 bases and J by 3 bases, 4 bases remained unmatched. The CDR3 DNA reads TGTGCCAGCAGTGGGGACAGGATTCACACCGGGGAGCTGTTTTTT. Protein product: CASSGDRIHTGELFF.